The 5 T cell receptor beta chains below come from one sample, sequenced in a study of shared clonotypes between healthy human individuals. Only in-frame clones appear in the TCRdb table, and some are missing; sequencing was by immunoSEQ multiplex PCR. The table lists roughly 2 million clones, about 94% of them singletons. Sequencing was performed on naive CD4+ T cells sorted from blood. As for subset: CD45RA+ positively selected. The origin of the receptors is a man aged 18 to 30 in good health.

This clone was seen only once. V usage is TRBV7-9 and J usage is TRBJ1-3; 7 positions agree with TRBD1. J gave up 9 bases and V 5 bases, and 13 bases lay outside the gene matches. Germline V gives CDR1 SEHNR, CDR2 FQNEAQ (reference sequence). The CDR3 spans 15 residues. The CDR3 region has the DNA TGTGCCAGCAGCCCAGGGGGTCCATCTCGCGGCACCATATATTTT. This codes for CASSPGGPSRGTIYF.

The chain joins TRBV6-5 to TRBJ2-5; 10 positions agree with TRBD2. Looked up from germline, CDR1 is MNHEY and CDR2 is SVGAGI. The CDR3 spans 15 residues. V gave up 6 bases and J gave up 4 bases; unmatched junction bases: 8. The CDR3 coding sequence is TGTGCCAGCAGCTCGGGACTAGCGTCCCGAGAGACCCAGTACTTC. This codes for CASSSGLASRETQYF.

The V and J genes are TRBV6-6 and TRBJ2-7; 7 nucleotides agree with TRBD2. This CDR3 has 16 residues. The germline V gene encodes CDR1 MNHNY and CDR2 SVGAGI (reference sequence). The ends lost 0 bases at V and 1 base at J; junction bases unmatched: 6. Here the CDR3 reads CASSYSTAGRSYEQYF. The CDR3 bases are TGTGCCAGCAGTTACTCGACAGCGGGACGATCCTACGAGCAGTACTTC.

This sequence joins TRBV5-1 and TRBJ2-2, with 12 nucleotides matching TRBD1. The CDR3 has 14 residues. Germline CDR1 SGHRS, CDR2 YFSETQ. The CDR3 here is CATGTGGTGGELFF. Here the CDR3 DNA reads TGCGCAACCGGGACAGGGGGCACCGGCGGGGAGCTGTTTTTT.

V and J are TRBV5-8 and TRBJ2-2; possible D gene TRBD1, 6 bases. The germline gives CDR1 SGHTS, CDR2 YDEGEE. The CDR3 extends over 16 amino acids. V lost 2 bases to trimming and J lost 1 base, with 12 bases between them. The CDR3 DNA follows: TGTGCCAGCAGCTTACAGGGCTTTTTGAACACCGGGGAGCTGTTTTTT. This sequence encodes CASSLQGFLNTGELFF.